Following are 13 T cell receptor beta chains from one sample sequenced in a study of T cells after yellow fever vaccination. Using its own MiXCR run on the 5' RACE reads, TCRdb lists one record per CDR3 protein. This table has some 600,000 distinct CDR3 sequences, around a sixth appearing once. The material sequenced was PBMCs, taken around 5 days after the first yellow fever vaccination. These receptors all stem from a man younger than 35 who received the YFV17D yellow fever vaccine.

This clonotype was observed a few times. This sequence joins TRBV4-3 and TRBJ2-2; no firm D call. The germline V gene encodes CDR1 LGHNA and CDR2 YSLEER. This CDR3 has 14 residues. Trimming removed 1 base from V and 7 bases from J, with 10 bases in between. As DNA, the CDR3 is TGCGCCAGCAGCCAAGCTACTCAGTACGGGGAGCTGTTTTTT. It specifies CASSQATQYGELFF.

The V and J genes are TRBV4-2 and TRBJ2-2, with 7 positions matching TRBD1. The CDR3 loop spans 17 amino acids. Trimming at V came to 5 bases and at J to 3 bases, leaving 12 bases not matched to a gene. Germline V gene sequence: CDR1 LGHNA, CDR2 YNFKEQ. The CDR3 bases are TGTGCCAGCAGCATCCCTCCAGGGACAGTCGACACCGGGGAGCTGTTTTTT. It is translated as CASSIPPGTVDTGELFF.

Only a few counts were recorded for this clonotype. This chain connects TRBV6-2 or TRBV6-3 to TRBJ1-2; the D gene is possibly TRBD1 (5 bases). The CDR3 covers 15 residues. The germline V gene encodes CDR1 MNHEY and CDR2 SVGEGT. Trimming cost V 2 bases and J 4 bases, with 14 bases left between them. In DNA, the CDR3 is TGTGCCAGCAGTTACGCGGGACGGATGATCTATGGCTACACCTTC. Translating gives CASSYAGRMIYGYTF.

This clonotype appeared a few times. This chain connects TRBV6-1 to TRBJ2-3, with D perhaps matching TRBD2 (6 bases). Per germline, CDR1 MNHNS and CDR2 SASEGT. V was shortened by 7 bases and J by 1 base, with 15 bases between the two germline ends. The CDR3 is 15 residues long. This CDR3 reads CASKRGEIRTDTQYF. The DNA of the CDR3 is TGTGCCAGCAAGCGCGGGGAGATTCGCACAGATACGCAGTATTTT.

This clonotype was detected ten times or more. This chain links TRBV4-3 with TRBJ2-7, with 7 bases identical to TRBD1. The CDR3 is 14 amino acids. Losses at the gene ends were 0 bases for V and 12 bases for J; bases not matched to a gene: 11. The germline gives CDR1 LGHNA, CDR2 YSLEER. CDR3 protein: CASSQDWGPGQWYF. The DNA of the CDR3 is TGCGCCAGCAGCCAAGATTGGGGGCCGGGACAGTGGTACTTC.

The chain carries TRBV4-1 and TRBJ2-3; D unclear. The V and J ends lost 3 bases and 0 bases respectively, with 7 bases between them. The germline V gene encodes CDR1 MGHRA and CDR2 YSYEKL. This CDR3 comprises 14 residues. The CDR3 sequence: CASSHGRSTDTQYF. DNA of the CDR3: TGCGCCAGCAGCCACGGGCGGAGCACAGATACGCAGTATTTT.

V and J are TRBV15 and TRBJ2-1; the D is unclear. The CDR3 has 12 amino acids. CDR1 is LNHNV and CDR2 is YYDKDF in the germline V gene (reference sequence). The V and J ends lost 5 bases and 4 bases respectively, with 6 bases between them. As DNA, the CDR3 is TGTGCCACCAGCGTGGCATACAATGAGCAGTTCTTC. Translating it yields CATSVAYNEQFF.

This clonotype has a handful of counts. This chain's CDR3 is CSASERGFSYEQYV. The CDR3 region has the DNA TGCAGTGCTAGTGAGCGGGGTTTCTCCTACGAGCAGTACGTC. The J gene is TRBJ2-7, the V gene TRBV20-1, with 7 bases identical to TRBD2. CDR1 DFQATT and CDR2 SNEGSKA come from the germline V gene (reference sequence). There are 14 residues in the CDR3. V gave up 3 bases and J gave up 0 bases; unmatched junction bases: 5.

The genes are TRBV9 and TRBJ2-2; TRBD2 agrees at 10 bases. The CDR3 spans 18 residues. Trimming cost V 2 bases and J 2 bases; bases outside gene matches: 9. Germline CDR1 reads SGDLS; CDR2 reads YYNGEE. The CDR3, as DNA: TGTGCCAGCAGCGTCGGTGGGCCTAGCGGGGGCAACACCGGGGAGCTGTTTTTT. It yields the protein CASSVGGPSGGNTGELFF.

This clonotype was seen more than once but under ten times. One end of the junction varies from germline; a read error may be responsible. The V gene is TRBV7-2, the J gene TRBJ1-1; D not resolved. There are 16 residues in the CDR3. Germline CDR1 is SGHTA and CDR2 is FQGNSA. The CDR3 region has the DNA TGTGCCCGCAGCCCTCGGGGTACCGGGATGAACACTGAAGCTTTCTTT. Translating gives CARSPRGTGMNTEAFF.

The chain recombines TRBV10-1 with TRBJ2-2, with a tentative D call TRBD1 (6 bases). Germline V CDR1 and CDR2: WNHNN, SYGVQD (reference sequence). Trimming left V 3 bases short and J 1 base short, with 12 bases between. The CDR3 is 16 amino acids. The CDR3 region is CASSDPGTLNTGELFF. In DNA, the CDR3 is TGCGCCAGCAGTGACCCCGGGACACTGAACACCGGGGAGCTGTTTTTT.

This clonotype was seen a handful of times. The chain employs TRBV7-2 and TRBJ2-7; 9 bases fit TRBD2. Germline V lookup: CDR1 SGHTA, CDR2 FQGNSA. The CDR3 is 17 amino acids. V lost 5 bases to trimming and J lost 0 bases; unmatched junction nucleotides: 11. CDR3 in amino acids: CASSPQSGTSISYEQYF. The CDR3 DNA reads TGTGCCAGCAGCCCCCAATCCGGGACTAGCATCTCCTACGAGCAGTACTTC.

This clonotype was seen more than once but under ten times. This chain links TRBV10-3 with TRBJ2-3, with 11 bases identical to TRBD2. The CDR3 is 15 residues long. Looked up from germline, CDR1 is ENHRY and CDR2 is SYGVKD. Trimming cost V 3 bases and J 4 bases; bases outside gene matches: 3. The DNA of the CDR3 is TGTGCCATCAGTGATGAACTAGCGGGGGCAGATACGCAGTATTTT. This encodes CAISDELAGADTQYF.